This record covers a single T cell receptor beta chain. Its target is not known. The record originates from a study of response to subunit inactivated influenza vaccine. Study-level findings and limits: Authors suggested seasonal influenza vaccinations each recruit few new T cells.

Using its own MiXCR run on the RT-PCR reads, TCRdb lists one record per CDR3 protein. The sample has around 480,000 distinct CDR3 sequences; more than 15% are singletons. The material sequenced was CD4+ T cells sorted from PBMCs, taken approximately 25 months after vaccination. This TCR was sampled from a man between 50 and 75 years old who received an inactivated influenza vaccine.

CDR3 nucleotide sequence: TGCGCCAGCAGCCTACTGTTCCACAAGGAGACCCAGTACTTC. This translates into CASSLLFHKETQYF. The chain links TRBV4-1 to TRBJ2-5; unclear D gene. Germline V gene sequence: CDR1 MGHRA, CDR2 YSYEKL. This CDR3 contains 14 residues. Trimming left V 4 bases short and J 5 bases short, with 14 bases between.